This T cell receptor (beta chain) was documented in a study of blood T cell repertoires in COVID-19. Study as a whole: Donors in the United States, Italy and Spain gave samples during acute or convalescent COVID-19. Sample material is recorded as cDNA or gDNA derived from T cells, B-cell-depleted T cells, or PBMCs.

This clone was counted a single time. In germline, CDR1 is SGHTA, CDR2 FQGNSA. V lost 0 bases to trimming and J lost 6 bases, with 8 bases between them. This CDR3 has 14 amino acids. Authors' data handling: Estimates of nucleated cell counts were drawn from the amplification of reference gene primers. Data came from immunoSEQ multiplex PCR; TCRdb stores just in-frame clones and leaves some out. V, J and clone size derive from that table, while D and trimming were established from the DNA sequence. Among about 230,000 clones listed, 70% to 85% were seen once. This TCR was recovered from a woman aged 40 to 49 who had recovered from COVID-19. The rearrangement uses TRBV7-2 and TRBJ2-2; D not certain. The specimen was peripheral blood. This chain's CDR3 is CASSLALDPGELFF. CDR3 DNA sequence: TGTGCCAGCAGCTTAGCGCTAGACCCCGGGGAGCTGTTTTTT. Based on the CDR3 plus reference TRBV7-2 and TRBJ2-2, the full variable domain is GAGVSQSPSNKVTEKGKDVELRCDPISGHTALYWYRQSLGQGLEFLIYFQGNSAPDKSGLPSDRFSAERTGGSVSTLTIQRTQQEDSAVYLCASSLALDPGELFFGEGSRLTVL.